This TCR beta chain is from a study of CD4 and CD8 cells across lung adenocarcinoma regions. The germline V gene has CDR1 LGHNA and CDR2 YSLEER. The CDR3 runs 15 residues. With 3 bases removed from V and 2 bases from J, the gap between germline ends came to 11 bases. TCRdb fed the PCR reads into MiXCR, producing one record per CDR3 protein. The sample yields around 6,800 distinct CDR3 sequences, roughly half seen once. Donors had localized lung adenocarcinoma, a non-small cell lung cancer. The rearrangement uses TRBV4-3 and TRBJ2-1; D not certain. The sample taken for sequencing was CD8+ T cells from the center of a lung tumor. The receptor was isolated from a male donor with lung adenocarcinoma. The CD4 and CD8 labels of this study may be unreliable. CDR3 in amino acids: CASSQSAITYNEQFF. Written as DNA, the CDR3 is TGCGCCAGCAGCCAGTCGGCAATCACCTACAATGAGCAGTTCTTC.